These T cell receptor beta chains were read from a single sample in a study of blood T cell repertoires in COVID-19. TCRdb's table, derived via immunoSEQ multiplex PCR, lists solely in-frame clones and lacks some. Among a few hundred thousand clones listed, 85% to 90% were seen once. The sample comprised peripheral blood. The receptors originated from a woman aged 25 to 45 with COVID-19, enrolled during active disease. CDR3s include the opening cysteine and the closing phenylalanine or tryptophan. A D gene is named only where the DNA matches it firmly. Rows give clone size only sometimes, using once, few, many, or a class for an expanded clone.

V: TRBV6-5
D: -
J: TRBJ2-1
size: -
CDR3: CASSSNQGSYNEQFF
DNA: TGTGCCAGCAGTTCCAATCAGGGGTCCTACAATGAGCAGTTCTTC

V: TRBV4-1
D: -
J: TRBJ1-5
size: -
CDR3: CASSQDPRNRDQPQHF
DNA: TGCGCCAGCAGCCAAGATCCTCGTAACAGGGATCAGCCCCAGCATTTT

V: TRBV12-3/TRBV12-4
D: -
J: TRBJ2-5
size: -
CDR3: CASSGVDETQYF
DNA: TGTGCCAGCAGCGGGGTCGACGAGACCCAGTACTTC

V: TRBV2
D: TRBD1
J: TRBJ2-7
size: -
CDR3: CASTPTGYTHEQYF
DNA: TGTGCCAGCACCCCGACAGGGTATACCCACGAGCAGTACTTC

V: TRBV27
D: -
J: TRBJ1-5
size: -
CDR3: CASSPGGGNQPQHF
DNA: TGTGCCAGCAGTCCCGGAGGAGGCAATCAGCCCCAGCATTTT

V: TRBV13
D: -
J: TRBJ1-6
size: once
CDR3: CASSTGLYSPLHF
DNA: TGTGCCAGCAGCACGGGACTTTATTCACCCCTCCACTTT

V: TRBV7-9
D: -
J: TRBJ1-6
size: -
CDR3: CASSYAGGLLNSPLHF
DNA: TGTGCCAGCAGTTACGCGGGGGGACTCCTCAATTCACCCCTCCACTTT

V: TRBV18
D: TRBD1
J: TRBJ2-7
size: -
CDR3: CASSPGTDRNEQYF
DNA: TGTGCCAGCTCACCCGGGACAGATAGAAACGAGCAGTACTTC

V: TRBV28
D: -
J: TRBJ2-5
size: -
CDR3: CASSLQGQETQYF
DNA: TGTGCCAGCAGTTTACAGGGCCAAGAGACCCAGTACTTC

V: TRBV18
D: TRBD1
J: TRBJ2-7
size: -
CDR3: CASSLDRAGPYEQYF
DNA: TGTGCCAGCTCACTCGACAGGGCGGGCCCCTACGAGCAGTACTTC

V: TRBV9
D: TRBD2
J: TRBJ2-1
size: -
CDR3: CASSVVGGASDEQFF
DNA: TGTGCCAGCAGCGTAGTCGGGGGGGCCTCGGATGAGCAGTTCTTC

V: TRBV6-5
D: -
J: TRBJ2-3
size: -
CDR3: CASRGGVWSTDTQYF
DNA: TGTGCCAGCAGAGGCGGGGTTTGGAGCACAGATACGCAGTATTTT

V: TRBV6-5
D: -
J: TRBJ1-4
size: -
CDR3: CASSPNQGNNEKLFF
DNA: TGTGCCAGCAGCCCGAATCAGGGGAATAATGAAAAACTGTTTTTT

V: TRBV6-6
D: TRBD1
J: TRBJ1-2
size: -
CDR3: CASSPDRGPNYGYTF
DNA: TGTGCCAGCAGCCCCGACAGGGGGCCCAACTATGGCTACACCTTC

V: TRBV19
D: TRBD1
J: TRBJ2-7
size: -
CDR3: CASSQGQGDPYEQYF
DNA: TGTGCCAGTAGCCAAGGACAGGGTGACCCCTACGAGCAGTACTTC

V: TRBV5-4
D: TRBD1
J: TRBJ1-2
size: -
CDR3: CASSAGQPLLANYGYTF
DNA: TGTGCCAGCAGCGCGGGACAGCCGTTGTTAGCTAACTATGGCTACACCTTC

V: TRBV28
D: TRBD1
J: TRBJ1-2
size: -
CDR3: CASSLDRGSYTF
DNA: TGTGCCAGCAGTTTGGACAGGGGGAGCTACACCTTC

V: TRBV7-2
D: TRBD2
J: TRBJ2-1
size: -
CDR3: CASSRFHIRGGTDEQFF
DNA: TGTGCCAGCAGCCGGTTCCACATACGCGGGGGGACCGATGAGCAGTTCTTC

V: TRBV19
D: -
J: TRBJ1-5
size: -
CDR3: CASSIGGQPQHF
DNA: TGTGCCAGTAGTATCGGGGGTCAGCCCCAGCATTTT

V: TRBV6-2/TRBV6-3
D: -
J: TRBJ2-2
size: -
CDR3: CASRYIGGTGELFF
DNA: TGTGCCAGCAGGTACATAGGAGGCACCGGGGAGCTGTTTTTT

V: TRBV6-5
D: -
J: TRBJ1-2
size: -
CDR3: CASSYGDTFYTF
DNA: TGTGCCAGCAGTTACGGGGACACTTTCTACACCTTC